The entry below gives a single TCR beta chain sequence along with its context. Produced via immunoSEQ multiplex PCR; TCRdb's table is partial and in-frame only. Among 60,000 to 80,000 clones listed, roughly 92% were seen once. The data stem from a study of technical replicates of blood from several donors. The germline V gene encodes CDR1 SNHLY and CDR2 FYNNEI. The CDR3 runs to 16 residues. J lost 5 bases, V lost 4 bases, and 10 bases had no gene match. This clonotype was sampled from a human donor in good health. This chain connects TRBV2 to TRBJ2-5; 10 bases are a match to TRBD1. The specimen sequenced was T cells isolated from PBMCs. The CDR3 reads CASSGWTGGFEETQYF. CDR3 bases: TGTGCCAGCAGTGGCTGGACAGGGGGTTTTGAGGAGACCCAGTACTTC.